This T cell receptor (beta chain) appears in the sequencing data of a study of blood T cell repertoires in COVID-19 (dated by TCRdb to 2018 to 2021). For the wider study: Samples from collaborators originated in the United States, Italy and Spain and spanned both the acute and convalescent phases of COVID-19. The prospective study material was composed of cDNA or gDNA derived from T cells, B-cell-depleted T cells, or PBMCs. The dataset comprised deeply sampled blood TCRbeta repertoires from subjects exposed to, actively infected with, or recovered from COVID-19. The repertoires were released in a freely available public database intended as a resource for research on the immune response to SARS-CoV-2. The samples were drawn from the first 160 participants of the ongoing ImmuneRACE study and from 1,254 subjects provided by 6 global collaborators. Nearly every sample came with metadata listing a de-identified subject ID, COVID-19 status, age in years and sex. Where available, HLA class I and class II types were obtained from metadata supplied by the sample provider rather than from assay-based typing.

The immunoSEQ Assay, a bias-controlled multiplex PCR, was used to amplify TCRbeta CDR3 regions from genomic DNA. In the authors' own workflow: The number of nucleated cells in each sample was estimated from the amplification of reference gene primers within the assay. To quantify the absolute abundance of each unique TCRbeta CDR3 rearrangement, sequence reads were collapsed and filtered. For each sample, productive Simpson clonality was calculated by taking the square root of Simpson's diversity index across productive rearrangements. TCRdb's version of the immuneACCESS table is confined to in-frame rearrangements and falls short of the full clone set. An unresolved V gene accounts for under half of the shortfall where checked; the remainder is of unknown origin. That table is the source of V, J and clone size, and D and trimming were worked out from the DNA. In this sample the table shows approximately 280,000 clones, approximately 88% of which occur a single time. Around 2% of the sample goes to the ten largest clones.

Summary of the overall study and its limitations: The quantity of clinical and demographic metadata differed by source and by participant and was supplied without curation.

For this clone: It lacks a known antigen. The sample holds no much larger clone one base away, and base qualities are not on file.

Looking up the germline V gene (reference sequence) yields CDR1 MNHNY and CDR2 SVGAGI. For this chain, trimming is 0 bases at the V end and 2 bases at the J end, and the number of junction bases without a gene match is 0. The CDR3 starts with the cysteine, ends with the phenylalanine, and has 14 residues. Kept here is only the CDR3 DNA, which spans 42 bases and is read in frame from base 1. Whole blood was collected in K2EDTA tubes by collaborating institutions according to the institutions' own protocols. Collaborator samples were shipped for TCRbeta analysis as frozen whole blood, isolated PBMCs, or DNA extracted from either sample type.

This clonotype was obtained from a man aged 50 to 60 with acute or convalescent COVID-19. The chain is assembled from TRBV6-6 and TRBJ2-5; 7 central nucleotides agree with TRBD2. What was sequenced was peripheral blood. The DNA reads as follows: TGTGCCAGCAGTTACTCGGGAGGGCAAGAGACCCAGTACTTC. Its coded protein is CASSYSGGQETQYF.